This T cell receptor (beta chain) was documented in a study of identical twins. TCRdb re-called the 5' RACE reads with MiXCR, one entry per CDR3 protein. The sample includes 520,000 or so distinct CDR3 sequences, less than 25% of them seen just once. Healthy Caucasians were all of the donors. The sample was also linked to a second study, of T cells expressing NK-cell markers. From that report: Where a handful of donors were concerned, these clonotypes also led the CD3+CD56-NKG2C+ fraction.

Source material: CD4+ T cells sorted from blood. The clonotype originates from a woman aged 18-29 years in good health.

CDR3 nucleotide sequence: TGCAGTGCTATTAGACTAGCGAGCACAGATACGCAGTATTTT. Translated: CSAIRLASTDTQYF. V gene TRBV20-1 combines with J gene TRBJ2-3; 8 bases line up with TRBD2. V shed 4 bases, J shed 0 bases, and the junction held 3 bases outside the gene matches. Germline V gene sequence: CDR1 DFQATT, CDR2 SNEGSKA (reference sequence). The CDR3 extends over 14 amino acids.